This entry lists 31 T cell receptor beta chains sequenced from one sample in a study of T cell repertoires in cytomegalovirus infection. TCRdb passed the reads through MiXCR, listing each CDR3 protein once. The sample includes roughly 570,000 distinct CDR3 sequences, just under 40% of them seen just once. These receptors have no identified antigens. Sequencing was performed on cultured PBMCs, taken from culture after CMV antigen stimulation. The receptors derive from a human donor in good health (CMV status not recorded). Some clones in this sample may be carry-over from other donors' samples.

The J gene is TRBJ2-6, the V gene TRBV19; D possibly matches TRBD1 or TRBD2 (5 bases each). V lost 1 base, J lost 0 bases, and 13 bases lay in between. The CDR3 consists of 18 residues. Germline-derived CDR1 and CDR2 are LNHDA and SQIVND (reference sequence). The CDR3 region has the DNA TGTGCCAGTAGTATAGGCCTCCGGGGCCCCTCTGGGGCCAACGTCCTGACTTTC. Amino acid sequence: CASSIGLRGPSGANVLTF.

This clonotype was seen repeatedly, ten times or more. This chain links TRBV6-6 with TRBJ2-1, with TRBD2 identical over 11 bases. CDR3 length: 16 amino acids. In germline, CDR1 is MNHNY, CDR2 SVGAGI (reference sequence). V trimming: 4 bases; J trimming: 5 bases; junction bases outside the gene matches: 7. The CDR3 is CASSSSGTSGHNEQFF. The CDR3 bases are TGTGCCAGCAGTTCTTCCGGGACTAGCGGCCACAATGAGCAGTTCTTC.

The chain joins TRBV28 to TRBJ1-5, with D hard to call. The CDR3 runs 14 residues. V dropped 10 bases and J dropped 0 bases, with 13 bases sitting between them. CDR1 is MDHEN, CDR2 SYDVKM, per germline. Here the CDR3 DNA reads TGTGCCACCGAAAGAAGATATAGCAATCAGCCCCAGCATTTT. This encodes CATERRYSNQPQHF.

This clonotype came up a few times. This sequence joins TRBV10-1 and TRBJ1-5; D not resolved. This CDR3 has 13 amino acids. Deletions cut 5 bases from V and 5 bases from J, with 10 bases between. Germline V lookup: CDR1 WNHNN, CDR2 SYGVQD (reference sequence). The CDR3 loop is CASSKGPHQPQHF. CDR3 sequence (DNA): TGCGCCAGCAGTAAAGGCCCGCATCAGCCCCAGCATTTT.

This clonotype was counted between two and nine times. This chain links TRBV11-2 with TRBJ2-3, with D maybe TRBD2 (7 bases). Between the trimmed V and J ends, which lost 1 base and 3 bases, there was a span of 14 bases. The CDR3 has 16 residues. From germline, CDR1 is SGHAT and CDR2 FQNNGV. Here the CDR3 DNA reads TGTGCCAGCAGCTTAGTCATCGGGGGGCGGACAGATACGCAGTATTTT. Amino acids: CASSLVIGGRTDTQYF.

This clonotype was counted between two and nine times. This chain connects TRBV4-1 to TRBJ1-2, with 7 bases that match TRBD1. V gave up 1 base and J gave up 8 bases; unmatched junction bases: 7. The CDR3 spans 14 residues. Germline CDR1 is MGHRA and CDR2 is YSYEKL. The DNA of the CDR3 is TGCGCCAGCAGCCAAGTGACAGGGTTTAGCGGCTACACCTTC. It is translated as CASSQVTGFSGYTF.

This clonotype was counted at least ten times. This chain joins TRBV7-8 and TRBJ2-4; unclear D gene. From germline, CDR1 is SGHVS and CDR2 FQNEAQ. With 5 bases removed from V and 0 bases from J, the gap between germline ends came to 11 bases. The CDR3 has 15 amino acids. CDR3: CASSLTSLAKNIQYF. Here the CDR3 DNA reads TGTGCCAGCAGCCTAACGAGCCTAGCCAAAAACATTCAGTACTTC.

The chain links TRBV5-4 to TRBJ2-7, with D perhaps assigned TRBD1 or TRBD2 (6 bases each). V dropped 0 bases and J dropped 3 bases, with 13 bases sitting between them. There are 15 residues in the CDR3. Per the germline V gene, CDR1 is SGHNT and CDR2 is YYREEE (reference sequence). In DNA, the CDR3 is TGTGCCAGCAGCTTGGAATTCGGGGGCGGCTACGAGCAGTACTTC. Protein product: CASSLEFGGGYEQYF.

The chain recombines TRBV6-1 with TRBJ1-1; TRBD1 is a possible D gene (5 bases). Germline values: CDR1 MNHNS, CDR2 SASEGT. V was shortened by 5 bases and J by 7 bases, with 11 bases between the two germline ends. The CDR3 spans 12 residues. The CDR3 is CASSRGPLEAFF. The CDR3 nucleotides read TGTGCCAGCAGTCGGGGACCGCTTGAAGCTTTCTTT.

The chain combines TRBV19 with TRBJ2-4; 7 bases agree with TRBD1. CDR3 length: 17 amino acids. V trimming: 1 base; J trimming: 4 bases; junction bases outside the gene matches: 10. Germline CDR1 is LNHDA and CDR2 is SQIVND (reference sequence). The CDR3 is CASSIASTGTVKNIQYF. CDR3 coding DNA: TGTGCCAGTAGTATAGCTAGTACCGGGACAGTAAAAAACATTCAGTACTTC. The whole variable domain, remainder taken from reference TRBV19 and TRBJ2-4, is DGGITQSPKYLFRKEGQNVTLSCEQNLNHDAMYWYRQDPGQGLRLIYYSQIVNDFQKGDIAEGYSVSREKKESFPLTVTSAQKNPTAFYLCASSIASTGTVKNIQYFGAGTRLSVL.

This clonotype came up many times. The chain joins TRBV7-2 to TRBJ2-5; D possibly corresponds to TRBD2 (5 bases). CDR1 is SGHTA, CDR2 FQGNSA, per germline. V shed 3 bases and J shed 5 bases, with 13 bases lying between them. CDR3 length: 14 amino acids. CDR3: CASSLDPTGETQYF. CDR3 sequence (DNA): TGTGCCAGCAGCTTGGACCCCACGGGGGAGACCCAGTACTTC. The full variable domain, its missing parts supplied by reference TRBV7-2 and TRBJ2-5, is GAGVSQSPSNKVTEKGKDVELRCDPISGHTALYWYRQSLGQGLEFLIYFQGNSAPDKSGLPSDRFSAERTGGSVSTLTIQRTQQEDSAVYLCASSLDPTGETQYFGPGTRLLVL.

The chain couples TRBV12-3 or TRBV12-4 to TRBJ2-7, with TRBD2 as a possible D gene (5 bases). V lost 2 bases and J lost 5, with 10 bases in between. The CDR3 totals 13 residues. For the CDR3, the DNA is TGTGCCAGCAGTTTAATTCGAGGGAACGAGCAGTACTTC. It encodes CASSLIRGNEQYF.

This clonotype was observed a handful of times. V gene TRBV7-2 combines with J gene TRBJ2-2, with D tentatively TRBD2 (6 bases). CDR1 SGHTA and CDR2 FQGNSA come from the germline V gene. CDR3 length: 15 amino acids. Trimming cost V 2 bases and J 5 bases, with 12 bases left between them. The CDR3 loop reads CASSLRRGRTGELFF. The CDR3 DNA reads TGTGCCAGCAGCTTAAGGCGGGGTCGGACCGGGGAGCTGTTTTTT.

The table lists this clonotype with many counts. The CDR3 region is CASSNGPSQHF. CDR3 bases: TGTGCCAGCAGCAACGGACCCTCCCAGCATTTT. The rearrangement links TRBV7-2 to TRBJ1-5; D gene uncertain. Germline values: CDR1 SGHTA, CDR2 FQGNSA. V gave up 5 bases and J gave up 11 bases, with 10 bases separating them. CDR3 size: 11 residues.

The chain uses TRBV7-9 and TRBJ2-5; TRBD2 agrees at 8 bases. The CDR3 has 15 residues. J lost 5 bases, V lost 1 base, and 6 bases had no gene match. The germline gives CDR1 SEHNR, CDR2 FQNEAQ (reference sequence). CDR3 in DNA: TGTGCCAGCAGCTTAGACGGGGGGGCCGGGGAGACCCAGTACTTC. Translation gives CASSLDGGAGETQYF.

This chain connects TRBV12-3 or TRBV12-4 to TRBJ2-3; TRBD2 aligns across 8 bases. There are 16 residues in the CDR3. J lost 2 bases, V lost 7 bases, and 11 bases had no gene match. Here the CDR3 DNA reads TGTGCCAGCAAGGGCGAGACGGGAGGGGTCACAGATACGCAGTATTTT. It yields the protein CASKGETGGVTDTQYF.

The J gene is TRBJ2-1, the V gene TRBV20-1, with D possibly being TRBD2 (7 bases). The V end was cut by 6 bases, the J end by 7 bases, with 13 bases between. CDR1 is DFQATT, CDR2 SNEGSKA, per germline (reference sequence). The CDR3 has 12 residues. The CDR3 spells CSATKGGNEQFF. The CDR3 DNA sequence: TGCAGTGCCACGAAGGGGGGGAATGAGCAGTTCTTC.

This clonotype was detected many times. V usage is TRBV7-8 and J usage is TRBJ1-4; TRBD1 might be the D (6 bases). Germline V gene lookup returns CDR1 SGHVS and CDR2 FQNEAQ. The V and J ends lost 4 bases and 2 bases respectively, with 17 bases between them. This CDR3 spans 17 amino acids. CDR3 sequence: CASSSPRGGGTNEKLFF. In nucleotides, the CDR3 is TGTGCCAGCAGCTCACCCAGGGGCGGGGGGACTAATGAAAAACTGTTTTTT.

Only a few counts were recorded for this clonotype. This rearrangement joins TRBV7-9 to TRBJ2-3; D is ambiguous. Germline loops: CDR1 SEHNR, CDR2 FQNEAQ (reference sequence). CDR3 length equals 17 residues. The V gene lost 5 bases and the J gene lost 0 bases, with 18 bases spanning the gap. CDR3 sequence: CASSQYLRESSTDTQYF. CDR3 nucleotide sequence: TGTGCCAGCAGCCAATACCTTCGCGAATCTAGCACAGATACGCAGTATTTT.

The chain links TRBV19 to TRBJ1-3; 8 positions agree with TRBD1. Germline-derived CDR1 and CDR2 are LNHDA and SQIVND (reference sequence). This CDR3 is built from 15 residues. Losses at the gene ends were 6 bases for V and 2 bases for J; bases not matched to a gene: 6. The CDR3 DNA sequence: TGTGCCAGTAGCACGGACAGGGTGGCTGGAAACACCATATATTTT. Amino acids: CASSTDRVAGNTIYF. Using reference TRBV19 and TRBJ1-3 for the parts outside the CDR3, the full variable domain is DGGITQSPKYLFRKEGQNVTLSCEQNLNHDAMYWYRQDPGQGLRLIYYSQIVNDFQKGDIAEGYSVSREKKESFPLTVTSAQKNPTAFYLCASSTDRVAGNTIYFGEGSWLTVV.

V gene TRBV7-9 combines with J gene TRBJ2-7; possibly TRBD2 for D (6 bases). Trimming removed 6 bases at V and 0 bases at J, with 18 bases between. Germline V CDR1 and CDR2: SEHNR, FQNEAQ (reference sequence). The CDR3 is made up of 16 amino acids. CDR3 in amino acids: CASSQGRGKSSYEQYF. CDR3 DNA: TGTGCCAGCAGTCAAGGTCGGGGGAAAAGCTCCTACGAGCAGTACTTC. The complete variable domain, with remaining parts taken from reference TRBV7-9 and TRBJ2-7, reads DTGVSQNPRHKITKRGQNVTFRCDPISEHNRLYWYRQTLGQGPEFLTYFQNEAQLEKSRLLSDRFSAERPKGSFSTLEIQRTEQGDSAMYLCASSQGRGKSSYEQYFGPGTRLTVT.

The genes are TRBV7-2 and TRBJ2-4; unclear D gene. CDR1 and CDR2 (germline): SGHTA, FQGNSA. The CDR3 loop spans 16 amino acids. V was trimmed by 1 base and J by 0 bases, leaving 10 bases between them. In DNA form, the CDR3 reads TGTGCCAGCAGCTTAGTCGGCGGTCTAGCCAAAAACATTCAGTACTTC. Translation: CASSLVGGLAKNIQYF. The whole variable domain, filled in from reference TRBV7-2 and TRBJ2-4, reads GAGVSQSPSNKVTEKGKDVELRCDPISGHTALYWYRQSLGQGLEFLIYFQGNSAPDKSGLPSDRFSAERTGGSVSTLTIQRTQQEDSAVYLCASSLVGGLAKNIQYFGAGTRLSVL.

This clonotype was counted only a few times. The J gene is TRBJ2-4, the V gene TRBV27, with 7 bases aligning to TRBD2. V dropped 3 bases and J dropped 9; count of bases not matched to a gene: 8. CDR1 is MNHEY and CDR2 is SMNVEV in the germline V gene (reference sequence). The CDR3 has 14 residues. The CDR3 loop is CASSLGRGEGIQYF. The CDR3 nucleotides are TGTGCCAGCAGTTTGGGGAGGGGCGAAGGCATTCAGTACTTC.

This clonotype was detected a few times. V gene TRBV6-5 combines with J gene TRBJ2-1; D is possibly TRBD2 (6 bases). The CDR3 contains 16 residues. Deletions cut 0 bases from V and 3 bases from J, with 12 bases between. Germline V lookup: CDR1 MNHEY, CDR2 SVGAGI. CDR3 DNA: TGTGCCAGCAGTTACTCGGCGGGGATCCTCTACAATGAGCAGTTCTTC. Translated, it gives CASSYSAGILYNEQFF.

A few counts support this clonotype. The V gene is TRBV11-2, the J gene TRBJ2-1; weak D call: TRBD1 (6 bases). Per germline, CDR1 SGHAT and CDR2 FQNNGV. CDR3 length equals 15 residues. V was cut by 5 bases and J by 4 bases, with 15 bases left in between. CDR3 sequence reads: CASSIPFGQYNEQFF. As DNA, the CDR3 is TGTGCCAGCAGCATACCCTTCGGACAGTACAATGAGCAGTTCTTC.

This clonotype was recorded only once. V usage is TRBV19 and J usage is TRBJ1-2; TRBD1 agrees at 8 bases. Germline values: CDR1 LNHDA, CDR2 SQIVND (reference sequence). V was clipped by 1 base and J by 4 bases; unmatched bases: 8. This CDR3 is built from 16 residues. The CDR3 nucleotides read TGTGCCAGTAGTATAGGAGGCGGACAGGGAGTCTATGGCTACACCTTC. This codes for CASSIGGGQGVYGYTF.

The chain employs TRBV20-1 and TRBJ1-5; D is possibly TRBD1 (6 bases). Germline lookup yields CDR1 DFQATT and CDR2 SNEGSKA (reference sequence). This CDR3 contains 14 residues. The V and J ends lost 4 bases and 3 bases respectively, with 13 bases between them. CDR3 nucleotide sequence: TGCAGTGCTATACGTTGGGGGGCCAATCAGCCCCAGCATTTT. It specifies CSAIRWGANQPQHF.

The chain has TRBV6-1 and TRBJ2-7; D not resolved. In germline, CDR1 is MNHNS, CDR2 SASEGT. The CDR3 is 14 residues long. Deletions cut 6 bases from V and 5 bases from J, with 17 bases between. CDR3 coding DNA: TGTGCCAGCAGAAGAACCTCCTCTCGTAACGAGCAGTACTTC. Its protein product is CASRRTSSRNEQYF.

The rearrangement joins TRBV6-2 or TRBV6-3 to TRBJ2-5, with a possible D match to TRBD1 (6 bases). V was shortened by 5 bases and J by 2 bases, with 21 bases between the two germline ends. This CDR3 spans 17 amino acids. CDR1 is MNHEY, CDR2 SVGEGT, per germline. CDR3 DNA: TGTGCCAGCAGTGATCTTGGCCCCGGGACACCACAAGAGACCCAGTACTTC. This sequence encodes CASSDLGPGTPQETQYF.

V and J are TRBV6-5 and TRBJ2-3, with D perhaps matching TRBD1 (5 bases). Germline CDR1 and CDR2: MNHEY and SVGAGI. V gave up 6 bases and J gave up 0 bases, with 7 bases separating them. This CDR3 has 13 amino acids. CDR3 residues: CASRGPSTDTQYF. CDR3 DNA: TGTGCCAGCAGGGGGCCGAGCACAGATACGCAGTATTTT.

There are many counts of this clonotype. V gene TRBV7-2 combines with J gene TRBJ2-2; D may be TRBD1 or TRBD2 (6 bases each). Trimming took 2 bases from V and 5 from J, leaving 12 bases between them. CDR1 and CDR2 from the germline V gene are SGHTA and FQGNSA. The CDR3 has 15 residues. The CDR3 sequence is CASSLLGGLTGELFF. The CDR3 bases are TGTGCCAGCAGCTTACTCGGGGGCTTAACCGGGGAGCTGTTTTTT.